This T cell receptor beta chain appears in the sequencing data of a study of blood T cells in healthy people across ages. V dropped 5 bases and J dropped 5 bases, with 12 bases sitting between them. Germline V lookup: CDR1 SGHTA, CDR2 FQGNSA. The CDR3 runs to 13 residues. A second about 7 to 11 cycle PCR used barcoded and J-beta primers. Each cDNA molecule received a tag from a template-switch adaptor that had 12 random nucleotides. From the 5' RACE reads, TCRdb called clonotypes with MiXCR, one entry per CDR3 protein. The sample records roughly 1,800,000 distinct CDR3 sequences, around half being singletons. Whole-study results and caveats: Long-lived donors had more naive CD4+ cells and higher diversity than aged donors.

The sample holds a few counts of this clonotype. Its target is not known. This chain links TRBV7-2 with TRBJ1-2; no reliable D call. Sequenced sample: blood. This sequence was found in a woman between 40 and 55 years old in good health. CDR3 region: CASSLSDSYGYTF. In DNA form, the CDR3 reads TGTGCCAGCAGCCTCTCAGATAGTTATGGCTACACCTTC.